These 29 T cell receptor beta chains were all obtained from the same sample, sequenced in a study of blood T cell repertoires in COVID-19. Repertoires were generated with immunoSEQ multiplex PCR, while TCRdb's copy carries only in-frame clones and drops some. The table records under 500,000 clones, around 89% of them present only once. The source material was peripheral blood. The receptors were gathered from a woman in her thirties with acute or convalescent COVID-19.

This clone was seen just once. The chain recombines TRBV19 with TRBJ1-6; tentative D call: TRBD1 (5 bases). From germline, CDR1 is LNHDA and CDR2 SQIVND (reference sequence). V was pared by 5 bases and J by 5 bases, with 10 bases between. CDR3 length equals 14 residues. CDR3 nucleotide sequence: TGTGCCAGTAGTGCGGGACGGAATAATTCACCCCTCCACTTT. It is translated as CASSAGRNNSPLHF.

The CDR3 sequence is CASTPGGALSTEAFF. Written as DNA, the CDR3 is TGTGCCAGTACTCCCGGTGGGGCGCTGAGTACTGAAGCTTTCTTT. The chain joins TRBV5-5 to TRBJ1-1, with D tentatively TRBD1 (5 bases). The V gene's germline CDR1 is SGHKS and CDR2 YYEKEE (reference sequence). V dropped 8 bases and J dropped 5 bases, with 22 bases sitting between them. There are 15 residues in the CDR3.

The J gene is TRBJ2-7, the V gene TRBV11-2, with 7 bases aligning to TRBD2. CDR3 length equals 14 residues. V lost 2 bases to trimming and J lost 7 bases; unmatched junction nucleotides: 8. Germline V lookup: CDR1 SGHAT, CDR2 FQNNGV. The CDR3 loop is CASSLLSGAWEQYF. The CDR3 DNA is TGTGCCAGCAGCTTACTCAGCGGGGCGTGGGAGCAGTACTTC.

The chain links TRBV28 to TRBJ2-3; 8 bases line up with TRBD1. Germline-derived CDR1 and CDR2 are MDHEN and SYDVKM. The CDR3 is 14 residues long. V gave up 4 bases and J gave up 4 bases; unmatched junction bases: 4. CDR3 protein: CASSWNRGSDTQYF. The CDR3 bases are TGTGCCAGCAGTTGGAACAGGGGGTCAGATACGCAGTATTTT.

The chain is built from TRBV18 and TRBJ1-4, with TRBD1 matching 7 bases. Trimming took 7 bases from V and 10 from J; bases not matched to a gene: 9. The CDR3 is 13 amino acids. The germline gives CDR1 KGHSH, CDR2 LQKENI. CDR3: CASLGQVEGKLFF. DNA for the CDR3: TGTGCCAGCTTAGGACAGGTTGAAGGAAAACTGTTTTTT.

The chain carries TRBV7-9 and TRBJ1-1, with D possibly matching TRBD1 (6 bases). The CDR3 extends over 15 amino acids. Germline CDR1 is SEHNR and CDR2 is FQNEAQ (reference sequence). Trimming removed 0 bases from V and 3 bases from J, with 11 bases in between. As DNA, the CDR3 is TGTGCCAGCAGCTTAGCGCCACAGGGTGACACTGAAGCTTTCTTT. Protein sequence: CASSLAPQGDTEAFF.

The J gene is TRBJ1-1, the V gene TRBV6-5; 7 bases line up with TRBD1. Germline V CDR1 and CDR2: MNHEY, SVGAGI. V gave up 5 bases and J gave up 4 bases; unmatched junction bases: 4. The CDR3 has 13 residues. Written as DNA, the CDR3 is TGTGCCAGCAGTCGACAGGGTAGCACTGAAGCTTTCTTT. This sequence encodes CASSRQGSTEAFF.

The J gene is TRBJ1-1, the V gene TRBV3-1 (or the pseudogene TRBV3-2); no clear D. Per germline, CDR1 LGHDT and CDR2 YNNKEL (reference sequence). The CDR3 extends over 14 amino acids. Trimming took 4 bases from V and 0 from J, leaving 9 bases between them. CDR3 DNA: TGTGCCAGCAGCCCGACAACAATGAACACTGAAGCTTTCTTT. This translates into CASSPTTMNTEAFF.

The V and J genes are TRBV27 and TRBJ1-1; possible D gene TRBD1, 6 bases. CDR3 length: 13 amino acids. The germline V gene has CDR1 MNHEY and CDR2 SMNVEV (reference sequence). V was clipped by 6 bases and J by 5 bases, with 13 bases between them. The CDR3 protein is CASSTGSWTEAFF. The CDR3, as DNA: TGTGCCAGCAGCACAGGGAGTTGGACTGAAGCTTTCTTT.

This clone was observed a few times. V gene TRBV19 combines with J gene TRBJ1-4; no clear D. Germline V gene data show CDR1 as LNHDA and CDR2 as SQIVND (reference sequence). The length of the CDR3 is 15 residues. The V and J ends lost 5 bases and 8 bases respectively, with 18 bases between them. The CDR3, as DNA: TGTGCCAGTAGTGTACTCAACAGAGGAGGGGAAAAACTGTTTTTT. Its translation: CASSVLNRGGEKLFF.

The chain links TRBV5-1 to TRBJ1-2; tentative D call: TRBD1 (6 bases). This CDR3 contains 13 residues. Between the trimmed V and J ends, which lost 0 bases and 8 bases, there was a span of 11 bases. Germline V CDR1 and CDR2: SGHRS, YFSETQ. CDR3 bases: TGCGCCAGCAGCTTGGCGGACCAGGGGGGCTACACCTTC. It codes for CASSLADQGGYTF.

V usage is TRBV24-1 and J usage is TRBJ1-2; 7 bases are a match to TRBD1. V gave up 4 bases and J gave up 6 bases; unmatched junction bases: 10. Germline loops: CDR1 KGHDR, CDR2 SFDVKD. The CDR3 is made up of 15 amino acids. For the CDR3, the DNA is TGTGCCACCAGTGACCCCGGGACAGAGACCAATGGCTACACCTTC. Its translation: CATSDPGTETNGYTF.

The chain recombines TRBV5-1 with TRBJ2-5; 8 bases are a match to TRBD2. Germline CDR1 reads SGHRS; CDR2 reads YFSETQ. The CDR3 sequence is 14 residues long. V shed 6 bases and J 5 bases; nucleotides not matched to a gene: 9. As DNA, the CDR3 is TGCGCCAGCACGGGAGGGGGGCCCGGGGAGACCCAGTACTTC. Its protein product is CASTGGGPGETQYF.

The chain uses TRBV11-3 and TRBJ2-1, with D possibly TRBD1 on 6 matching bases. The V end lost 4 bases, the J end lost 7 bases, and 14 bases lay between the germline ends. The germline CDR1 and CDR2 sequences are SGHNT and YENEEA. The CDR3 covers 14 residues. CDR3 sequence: CASSSGQLRNEQFF. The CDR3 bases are TGTGCCAGCAGCTCAGGACAGCTTCGGAATGAGCAGTTCTTC.

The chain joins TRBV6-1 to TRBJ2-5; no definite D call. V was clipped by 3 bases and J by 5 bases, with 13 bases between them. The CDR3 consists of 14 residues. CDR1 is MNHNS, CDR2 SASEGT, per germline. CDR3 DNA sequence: TGTGCCAGCAGTGAGGTTTGGCCTCAGGAGACCCAGTACTTC. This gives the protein CASSEVWPQETQYF.

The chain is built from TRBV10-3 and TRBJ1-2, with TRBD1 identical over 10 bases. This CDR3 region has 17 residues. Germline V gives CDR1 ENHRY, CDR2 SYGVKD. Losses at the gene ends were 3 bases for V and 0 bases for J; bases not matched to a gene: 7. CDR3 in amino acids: CAISDNQGQGSNYGYTF. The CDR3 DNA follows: TGTGCCATCAGTGACAACCAGGGACAGGGGTCTAACTATGGCTACACCTTC.

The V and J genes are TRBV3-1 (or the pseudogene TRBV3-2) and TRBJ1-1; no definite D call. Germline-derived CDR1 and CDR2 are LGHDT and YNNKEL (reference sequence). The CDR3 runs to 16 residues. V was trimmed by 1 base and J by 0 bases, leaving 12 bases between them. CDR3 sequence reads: CASSQAPGELNTEAFF. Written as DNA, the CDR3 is TGTGCCAGCAGCCAAGCCCCCGGGGAATTGAACACTGAAGCTTTCTTT.

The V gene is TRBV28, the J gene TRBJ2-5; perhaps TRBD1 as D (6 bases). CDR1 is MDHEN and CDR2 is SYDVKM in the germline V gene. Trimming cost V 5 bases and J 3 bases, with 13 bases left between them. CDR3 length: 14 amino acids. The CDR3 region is CASSTPRTEETQYF. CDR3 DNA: TGTGCCAGCAGTACCCCAAGGACAGAAGAGACCCAGTACTTC.

Written as DNA, the CDR3 is TGTGCCTGGAGCCGGGACAGAAGACAAGAGACCCAGTACTTC. Protein: CAWSRDRRQETQYF. This chain joins TRBV30 and TRBJ2-5; 7 bases agree with TRBD1. This CDR3 region has 14 residues. V was pared by 3 bases and J by 2 bases, with 6 bases of the junction left unmatched. The germline gives CDR1 GTSNPN, CDR2 SVGIG (reference sequence).

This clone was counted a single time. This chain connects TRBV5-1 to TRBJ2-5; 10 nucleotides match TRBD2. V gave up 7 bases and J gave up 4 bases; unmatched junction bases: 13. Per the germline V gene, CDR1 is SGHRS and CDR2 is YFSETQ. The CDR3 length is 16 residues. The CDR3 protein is CASALGASGGIETQYF. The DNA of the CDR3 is TGCGCCAGCGCCTTGGGGGCTAGCGGGGGTATAGAGACCCAGTACTTC.

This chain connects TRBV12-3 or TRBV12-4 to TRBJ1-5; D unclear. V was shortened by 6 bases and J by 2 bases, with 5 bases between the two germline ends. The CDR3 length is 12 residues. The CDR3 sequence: CASSVGNQPQHF. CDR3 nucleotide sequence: TGTGCCAGCAGCGTTGGCAATCAGCCCCAGCATTTT.

CDR3 sequence reads: CASSDTGDTQYF. The CDR3 DNA is TGCGCCAGCAGTGATACGGGTGATACGCAGTATTTT. The V call is TRBV10-1, the J call TRBJ2-3; D unresolved. The germline gives CDR1 WNHNN, CDR2 SYGVQD (reference sequence). This CDR3 is built from 12 residues. Trimming removed 3 bases from V and 6 bases from J, with 7 bases in between.

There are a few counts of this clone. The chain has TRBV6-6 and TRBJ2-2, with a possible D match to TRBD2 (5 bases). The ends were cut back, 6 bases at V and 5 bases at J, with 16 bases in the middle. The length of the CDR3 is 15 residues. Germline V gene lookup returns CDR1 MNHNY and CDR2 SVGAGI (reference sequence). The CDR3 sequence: CASSSRDAQTGELFF. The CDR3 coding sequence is TGTGCCAGCAGCTCCCGGGATGCACAAACCGGGGAGCTGTTTTTT.

The CDR3 region is CASSWRAGDTQYF. The CDR3 DNA sequence: TGTGCCAGCAGTTGGAGGGCCGGAGATACGCAGTATTTT. The chain links TRBV28 to TRBJ2-3, with D perhaps matching TRBD2 (6 bases). The CDR3 runs 13 residues. The V gene lost 4 bases and the J gene lost 5 bases, with 10 bases spanning the gap. Germline assignment: CDR1 MDHEN and CDR2 SYDVKM.

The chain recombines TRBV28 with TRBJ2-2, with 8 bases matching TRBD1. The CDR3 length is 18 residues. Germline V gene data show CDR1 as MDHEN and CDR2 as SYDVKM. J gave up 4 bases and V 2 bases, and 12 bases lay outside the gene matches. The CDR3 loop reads CASSLIRRGRVRTGELFF. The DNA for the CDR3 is TGTGCCAGCAGTTTAATACGCAGGGGGCGGGTGCGCACCGGGGAGCTGTTTTTT.

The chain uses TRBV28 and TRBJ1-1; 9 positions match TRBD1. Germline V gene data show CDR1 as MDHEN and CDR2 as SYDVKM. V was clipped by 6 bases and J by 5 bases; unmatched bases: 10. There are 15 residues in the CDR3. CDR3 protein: CASSGQGLGETEAFF. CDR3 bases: TGTGCCAGCAGCGGACAGGGGCTGGGGGAGACTGAAGCTTTCTTT.

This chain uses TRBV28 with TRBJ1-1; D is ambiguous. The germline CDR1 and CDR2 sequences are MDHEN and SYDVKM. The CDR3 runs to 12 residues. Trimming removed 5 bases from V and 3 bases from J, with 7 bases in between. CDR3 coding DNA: TGTGCCAGCAGTCCCTCGTACACTGAAGCTTTCTTT. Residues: CASSPSYTEAFF.

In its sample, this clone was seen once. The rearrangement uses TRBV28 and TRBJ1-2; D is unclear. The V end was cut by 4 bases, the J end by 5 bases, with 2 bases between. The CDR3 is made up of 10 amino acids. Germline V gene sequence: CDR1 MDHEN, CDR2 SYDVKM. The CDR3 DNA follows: TGTGCCAGCAGTTCGTATGGCTACACCTTC. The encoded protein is CASSSYGYTF.

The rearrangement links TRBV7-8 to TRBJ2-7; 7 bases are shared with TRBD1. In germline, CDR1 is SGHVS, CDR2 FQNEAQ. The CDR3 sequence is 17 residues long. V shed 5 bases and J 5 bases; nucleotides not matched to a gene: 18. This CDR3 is CASSLVGYGQEYDEQYF. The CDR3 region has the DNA TGTGCCAGCAGCCTCGTCGGGTATGGACAGGAATATGACGAGCAGTACTTC.